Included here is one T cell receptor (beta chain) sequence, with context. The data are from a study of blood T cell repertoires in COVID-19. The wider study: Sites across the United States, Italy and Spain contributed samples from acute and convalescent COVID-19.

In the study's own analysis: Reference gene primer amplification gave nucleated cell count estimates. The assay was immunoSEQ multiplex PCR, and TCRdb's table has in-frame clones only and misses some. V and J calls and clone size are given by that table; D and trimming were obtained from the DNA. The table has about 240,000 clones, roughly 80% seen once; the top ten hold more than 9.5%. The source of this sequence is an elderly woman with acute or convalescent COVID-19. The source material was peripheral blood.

The CDR3 DNA reads TGTGCCAGTAGTATTCCGGGGAAGCCCCAGCATTTT. Its translation: CASSIPGKPQHF. The J gene is TRBJ1-5, the V gene TRBV19; D gene ambiguous. Per germline, CDR1 LNHDA and CDR2 SQIVND (reference sequence). CDR3 size: 12 residues. Between the trimmed V and J ends, which lost 3 bases and 8 bases, there was a span of 8 bases.